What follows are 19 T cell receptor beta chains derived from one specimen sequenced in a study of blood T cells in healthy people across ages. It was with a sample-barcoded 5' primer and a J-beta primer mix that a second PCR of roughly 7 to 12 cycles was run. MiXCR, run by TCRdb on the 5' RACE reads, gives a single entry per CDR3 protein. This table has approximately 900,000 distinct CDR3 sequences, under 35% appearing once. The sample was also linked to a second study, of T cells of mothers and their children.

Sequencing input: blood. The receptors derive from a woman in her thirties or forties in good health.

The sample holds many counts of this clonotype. The CDR3 bases are TGTGCCAGCAGTCCGGGGGGAAGCACAGATACGCAGTATTTT. Translated: CASSPGGSTDTQYF. V gene TRBV12-3 or TRBV12-4 combines with J gene TRBJ2-3; TRBD2 matches 7 bases. The CDR3 is 14 residues long. Trimming cost V 5 bases and J 0 bases; bases outside gene matches: 2.

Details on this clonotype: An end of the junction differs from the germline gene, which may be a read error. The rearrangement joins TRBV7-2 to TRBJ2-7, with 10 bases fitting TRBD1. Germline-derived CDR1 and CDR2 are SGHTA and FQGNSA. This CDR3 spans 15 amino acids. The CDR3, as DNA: TGTGCCTGCAGCAGTAGGACAGGGGGAGCCTACGAGCAGTACTTC. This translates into CACSSRTGGAYEQYF.

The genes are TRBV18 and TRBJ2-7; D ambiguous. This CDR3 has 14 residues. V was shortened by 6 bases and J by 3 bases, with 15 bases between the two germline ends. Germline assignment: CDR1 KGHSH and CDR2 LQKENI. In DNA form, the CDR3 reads TGTGCCAGCTCCCCCGAGTATGGGTTCTACGAGCAGTACTTC. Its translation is CASSPEYGFYEQYF.

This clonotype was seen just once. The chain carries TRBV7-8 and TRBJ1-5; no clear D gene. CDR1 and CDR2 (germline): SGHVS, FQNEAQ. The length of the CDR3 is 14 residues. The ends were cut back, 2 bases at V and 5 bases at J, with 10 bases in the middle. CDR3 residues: CASSLLKLYQPQHF. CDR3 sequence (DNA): TGTGCCAGCAGCTTATTGAAGCTATATCAGCCCCAGCATTTT.

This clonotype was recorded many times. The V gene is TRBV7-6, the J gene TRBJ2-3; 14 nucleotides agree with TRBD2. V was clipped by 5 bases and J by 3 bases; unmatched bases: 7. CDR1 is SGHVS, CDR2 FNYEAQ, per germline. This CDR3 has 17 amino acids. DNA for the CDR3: TGTGCCAGCAGCCTAGGACTAGCGGGGGGCGAGACAGATACGCAGTATTTT. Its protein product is CASSLGLAGGETDTQYF.

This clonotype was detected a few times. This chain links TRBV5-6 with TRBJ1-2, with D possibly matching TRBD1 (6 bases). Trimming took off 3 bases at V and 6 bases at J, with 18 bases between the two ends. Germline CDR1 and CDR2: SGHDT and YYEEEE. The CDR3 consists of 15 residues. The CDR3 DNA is TGTGCCAGCAGCTCACCAAGGGGGAGTTGGGATGGCTACACCTTC. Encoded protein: CASSSPRGSWDGYTF.

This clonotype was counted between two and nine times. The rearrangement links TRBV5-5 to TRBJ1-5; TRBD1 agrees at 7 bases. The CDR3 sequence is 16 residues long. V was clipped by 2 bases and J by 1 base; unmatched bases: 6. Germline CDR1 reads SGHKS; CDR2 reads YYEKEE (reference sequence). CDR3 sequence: CASSFEGAKSNQPQHF. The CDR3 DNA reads TGTGCCAGCAGCTTTGAGGGGGCGAAGAGCAATCAGCCCCAGCATTTT. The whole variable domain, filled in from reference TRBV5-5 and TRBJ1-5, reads DAGVTQSPTHLIKTRGQQVTLRCSPISGHKSVSWYQQVLGQGPQFIFQYYEKEERGRGNFPDRFSARQFPNYSSELNVNALLLGDSALYLCASSFEGAKSNQPQHFGDGTRLSIL.

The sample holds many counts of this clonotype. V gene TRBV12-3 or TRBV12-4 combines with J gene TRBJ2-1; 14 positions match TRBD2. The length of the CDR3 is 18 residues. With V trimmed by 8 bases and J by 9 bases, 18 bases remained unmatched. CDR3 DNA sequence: TGTGCCAGCCGCCCGGGGACTAGCGGGGGTCGAATAGTTCGTGAGCAGTTCTTC. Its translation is CASRPGTSGGRIVREQFF.

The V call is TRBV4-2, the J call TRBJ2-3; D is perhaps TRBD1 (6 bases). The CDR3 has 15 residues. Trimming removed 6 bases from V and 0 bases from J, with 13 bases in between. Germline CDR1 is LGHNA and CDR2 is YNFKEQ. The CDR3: CASRAGTLSTDTQYF. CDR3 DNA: TGTGCCAGCAGAGCAGGGACACTTAGCACAGATACGCAGTATTTT.

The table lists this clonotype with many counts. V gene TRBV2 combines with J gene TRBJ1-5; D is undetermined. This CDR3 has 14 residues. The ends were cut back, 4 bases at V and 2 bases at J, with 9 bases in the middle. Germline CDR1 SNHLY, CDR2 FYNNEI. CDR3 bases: TGTGCCAGCAGTGCGTTTGGGGGCAATCAGCCCCAGCATTTT. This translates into CASSAFGGNQPQHF.

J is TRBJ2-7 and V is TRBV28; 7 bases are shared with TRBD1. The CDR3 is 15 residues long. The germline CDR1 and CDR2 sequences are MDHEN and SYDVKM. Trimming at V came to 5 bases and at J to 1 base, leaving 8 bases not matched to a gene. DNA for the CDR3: TGTGCCAGCAGTCAAGGGGGCCCCGGGTCCTACGAGCAGTACTTC. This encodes CASSQGGPGSYEQYF.

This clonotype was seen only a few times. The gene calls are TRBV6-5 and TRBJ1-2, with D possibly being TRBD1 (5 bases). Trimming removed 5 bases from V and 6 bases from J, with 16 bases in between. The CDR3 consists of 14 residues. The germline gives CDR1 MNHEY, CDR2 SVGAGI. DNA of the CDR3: TGTGCCAGCAGTGGGGCGGGGGTTGTAGATGGCTACACCTTC. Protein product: CASSGAGVVDGYTF.

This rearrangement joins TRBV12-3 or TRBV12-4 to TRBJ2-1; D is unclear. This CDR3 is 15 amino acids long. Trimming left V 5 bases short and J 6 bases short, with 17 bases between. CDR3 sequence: CASSTDLELLNEQFF. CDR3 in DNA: TGTGCCAGCAGTACCGATCTAGAGCTCCTCAATGAGCAGTTCTTC.

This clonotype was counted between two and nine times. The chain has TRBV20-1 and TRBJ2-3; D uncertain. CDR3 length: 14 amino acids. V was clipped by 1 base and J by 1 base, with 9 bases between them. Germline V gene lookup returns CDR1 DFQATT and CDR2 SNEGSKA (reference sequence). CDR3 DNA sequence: TGCAGTGCTAGAGTTTCATCTGGCACAGATACGCAGTATTTT. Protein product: CSARVSSGTDTQYF.

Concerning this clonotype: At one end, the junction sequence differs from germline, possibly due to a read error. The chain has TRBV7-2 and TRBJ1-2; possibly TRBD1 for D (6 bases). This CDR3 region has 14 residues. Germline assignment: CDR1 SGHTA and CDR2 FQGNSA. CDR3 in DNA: TGTGCCAGCAGCTTAGAGGCAGGGGTCTATGGCTACATCTTC. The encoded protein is CASSLEAGVYGYIF.

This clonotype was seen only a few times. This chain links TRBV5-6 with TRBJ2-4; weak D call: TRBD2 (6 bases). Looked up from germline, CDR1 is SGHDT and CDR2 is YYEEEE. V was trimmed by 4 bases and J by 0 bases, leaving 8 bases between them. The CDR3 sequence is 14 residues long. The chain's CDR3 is CASSPGGAKNIQYF. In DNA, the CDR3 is TGTGCCAGCAGCCCCGGGGGAGCCAAAAACATTCAGTACTTC.

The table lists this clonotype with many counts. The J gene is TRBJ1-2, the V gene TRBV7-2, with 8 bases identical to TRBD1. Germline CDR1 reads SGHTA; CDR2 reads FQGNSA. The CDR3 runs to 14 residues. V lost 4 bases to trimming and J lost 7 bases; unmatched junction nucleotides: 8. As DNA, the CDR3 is TGTGCCAGCAGCTCCCGGACAGGGCCGGTTGGCTACACCTTC. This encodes CASSSRTGPVGYTF.

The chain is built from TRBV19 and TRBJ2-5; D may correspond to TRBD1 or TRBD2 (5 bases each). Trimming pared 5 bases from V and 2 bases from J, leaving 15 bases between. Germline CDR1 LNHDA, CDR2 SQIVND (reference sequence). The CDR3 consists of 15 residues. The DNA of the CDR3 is TGTGCCAGTAGTGGGGGTCCGGGATTACAAGAGACCCAGTACTTC. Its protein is CASSGGPGLQETQYF.

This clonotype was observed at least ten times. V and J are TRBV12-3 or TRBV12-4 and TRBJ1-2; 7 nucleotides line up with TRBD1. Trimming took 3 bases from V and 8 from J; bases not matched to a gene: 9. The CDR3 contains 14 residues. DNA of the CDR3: TGTGCCAGCAGTTTCGCCGGGACAGTTTACGGCTACACCTTC. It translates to CASSFAGTVYGYTF.